This T cell receptor (beta chain) was recovered during a study of OX40 agonist ivuxolimab in advanced cancers. Across the study: Patients received ivuxolimab, an agonistic anti-OX40 (CD134) antibody.

Trimming took off 0 bases at V and 0 bases at J, with 9 bases between the two ends. This CDR3 comprises 15 residues. The germline gives CDR1 GTSNPN, CDR2 SVGIG (reference sequence). This clone is medium-sized within its sample. TCRdb keeps only in-frame clones here, not all; method: immunoSEQ multiplex PCR. The table shows tens of thousands of clones, with roughly 84% occurring only once. The timepoints at which blood was sampled were baseline, cycle 4 day 1, and cycle 7 day 1. Sequenced material: CD4+ or CD8+ T cells sorted from blood, taken in a trial of the OX40 agonist ivuxolimab. The rearrangement links TRBV30 to TRBJ2-1; D not certain. The receptor comes from an adult with an advanced solid tumor such as melanoma, head and neck, liver or kidney cancer. The CDR3 DNA is TGTGCCTGGAGTGTACCAGATAGCTCCTACAATGAGCAGTTCTTC. Its protein product is CAWSVPDSSYNEQFF. Full variable domain (remainder filled in from reference TRBV30 and TRBJ2-1): SQTIHQWPATLVQPVGSPLSLECTVEGTSNPNLYWYRQAAGRGLQLLFYSVGIGQISSEVPQNLSASRPQDRQFILSSKKLLLSDSGFYLCAWSVPDSSYNEQFFGPGTRLTVL.